Listed below are T cell receptor beta chains from one sample, sequenced in a study of blood T cell repertoires in COVID-19. The repertoire was sequenced with immunoSEQ multiplex PCR; TCRdb's copy has only in-frame clones and lacks some. Among 220,000 or so clones listed, over 80% were seen once. Sequencing input: PBMCs or T cells enriched from blood (not recorded which). These receptors all stem from a woman between 40 and 55 years old who had recovered from COVID-19. Each CDR3 is given with its conserved first and last residue. D genes are given only for firm matches. Clone size, where shown, is once, few, many, or a class for clones that have expanded.

size	J	V	D	CDR3	DNA
-	TRBJ1-1	TRBV5-6	-	CASSLVANTEAFF	TGTGCCAGCAGCTTGGTGGCGAACACTGAAGCTTTCTTT
-	TRBJ2-2	TRBV27	-	CASSLSARGLINTGELFF	TGTGCCAGCAGTTTATCCGCTAGGGGCTTGATCAACACCGGGGAGCTGTTTTTT
-	TRBJ1-2	TRBV28	-	CASRLSGSRDGYTF	TGTGCCAGCAGACTCTCCGGGTCCCGGGATGGCTACACCTTC
-	TRBJ2-7	TRBV27	TRBD2	CASSVGTSGRGEQYF	TGTGCCAGCAGTGTGGGGACTAGCGGGAGGGGCGAGCAGTACTTC
few	TRBJ1-2	TRBV4-1	TRBD1	CASSRGTGLGGYTF	TGCGCCAGCAGCCGAGGGACAGGGTTGGGAGGCTACACCTTC
-	TRBJ2-1	TRBV12-5	TRBD2	CASGLAGYNEQFF	TGTGCTAGTGGTTTAGCGGGGTACAATGAGCAGTTCTTC
few	TRBJ2-1	TRBV12-5	-	CASGPPRSSYNEQFF	TGTGCTAGTGGCCCCCCGCGGAGCTCCTACAATGAGCAGTTCTTC
-	TRBJ1-3	TRBV18	-	CASSPTPGGSSGNTIYF	TGTGCCAGCTCACCGACGCCCGGCGGGAGCTCTGGAAACACCATATATTTT
-	TRBJ2-5	TRBV5-1	TRBD1	CASSLTGGQETQYF	TGCGCCAGCAGCTTGACAGGGGGCCAAGAGACCCAGTACTTC
-	TRBJ1-5	TRBV28	-	CASSAGGEPQHF	TGTGCCAGCAGTGCGGGAGGGGAGCCCCAGCATTTT
-	TRBJ1-5	TRBV14	-	CASSQRGGQPQHF	TGTGCCAGCAGCCAGAGAGGAGGCCAGCCCCAGCATTTT
-	TRBJ2-1	TRBV2	TRBD2	CASRPLAGVGGEQFF	TGTGCCAGCAGGCCTCTAGCGGGAGTTGGTGGTGAGCAGTTCTTC
-	TRBJ2-3	TRBV27	TRBD1	CASSPRDRIADTQYF	TGTGCCAGCAGTCCCCGGGACAGGATCGCAGATACGCAGTATTTT
-	TRBJ1-1	TRBV11-3	-	CASSLGGRVTEAFF	TGTGCCAGCAGCTTAGGGGGCAGGGTCACTGAAGCTTTCTTT
once	TRBJ1-4	TRBV3-1/TRBV3-2	TRBD1	CASSPSRQGDGEKLFF	TGTGCCAGCAGCCCAAGTCGACAGGGGGACGGCGAAAAACTGTTTTTT
-	TRBJ2-7	TRBV28	-	CASSTTPQGYEQYF	TGTGCCAGCAGTACTACCCCGCAGGGCTACGAGCAGTACTTC
-	TRBJ2-5	TRBV5-1	TRBD2	CASSLGLAGGQETQYF	TGCGCCAGCAGCTTGGGACTAGCGGGAGGGCAAGAGACCCAGTACTTC
-	TRBJ1-5	TRBV19	-	CASSTDRIRVNQPQHF	TGTGCCAGTAGTACCGACCGTATTCGGGTCAATCAGCCCCAGCATTTT
-	TRBJ1-2	TRBV5-1	TRBD1	CASSKGQWEGYTF	TGCGCCAGCAGCAAGGGACAGTGGGAGGGCTACACCTTC
-	TRBJ2-3	TRBV2	TRBD2	CASSATSGASTDTQYF	TGTGCCAGCAGTGCTACTAGCGGGGCTAGCACAGATACGCAGTATTTT
-	TRBJ1-3	TRBV4-2	-	CASSQRFGLAGVGSGNTIYF	TGTGCCAGCAGCCAGAGGTTCGGCCTGGCCGGGGTAGGATCTGGAAACACCATATATTTT
few	TRBJ1-6	TRBV7-9	-	CASSLTTGDSPLHF	TGTGCCAGCAGCTTAACGACAGGAGACTCACCCCTCCACTTT
-	TRBJ2-3	TRBV5-1	-	CASSSRGDTQYF	TGCGCCAGCAGCTCCAGGGGTGATACGCAGTATTTT
-	TRBJ2-2	TRBV4-1	-	CASSQGPEAKRAELFF	TGCGCCAGCAGCCAAGGGCCAGAGGCCAAAAGAGCGGAGCTGTTTTTT
-	TRBJ2-5	TRBV29-1	-	CSVEDLAVQYF	TGCAGCGTTGAAGATTTAGCCGTCCAGTACTTC
-	TRBJ2-2	TRBV30	TRBD2	CAWSVLNRLAGGGIHRELFF	TGTGCCTGGAGTGTACTTAATAGGCTAGCGGGAGGGGGAATCCACCGGGAGCTGTTTTTT
-	TRBJ2-7	TRBV30	TRBD1	CAWSVGGKQPYEQYF	TGTGCCTGGAGCGTAGGGGGCAAGCAGCCCTACGAGCAGTACTTC
-	TRBJ1-2	TRBV28	-	CASSVQTYGYTF	TGTGCCAGCAGTGTACAAACGTATGGCTACACCTTC
once	TRBJ2-7	TRBV18	TRBD2	CASSPGRGEQYF	TGTGCCAGCTCCCCAGGGAGGGGCGAGCAGTACTTC
-	TRBJ2-6	TRBV5-4	-	CATYRGGGSGANVLTF	TGTGCCACGTACAGGGGGGGTGGCTCTGGGGCCAACGTCCTGACTTTC
-	TRBJ2-1	TRBV28	-	CASSLWAEYNEQFF	TGTGCCAGCAGTTTATGGGCAGAATACAATGAGCAGTTCTTC